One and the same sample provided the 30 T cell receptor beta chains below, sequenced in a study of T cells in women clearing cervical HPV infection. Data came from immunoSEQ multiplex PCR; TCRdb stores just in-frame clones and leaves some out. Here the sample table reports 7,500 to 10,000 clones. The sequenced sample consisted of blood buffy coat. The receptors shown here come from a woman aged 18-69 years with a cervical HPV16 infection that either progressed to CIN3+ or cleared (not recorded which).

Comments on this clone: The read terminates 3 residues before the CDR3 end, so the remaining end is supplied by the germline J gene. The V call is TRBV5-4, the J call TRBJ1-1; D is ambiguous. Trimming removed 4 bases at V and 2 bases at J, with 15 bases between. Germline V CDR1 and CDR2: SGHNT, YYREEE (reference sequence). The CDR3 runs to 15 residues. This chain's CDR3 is CASSQTVFTNTEAFF. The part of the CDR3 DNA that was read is TGTGCCAGCAGCCAAACTGTCTTCACCAACACTGAA.

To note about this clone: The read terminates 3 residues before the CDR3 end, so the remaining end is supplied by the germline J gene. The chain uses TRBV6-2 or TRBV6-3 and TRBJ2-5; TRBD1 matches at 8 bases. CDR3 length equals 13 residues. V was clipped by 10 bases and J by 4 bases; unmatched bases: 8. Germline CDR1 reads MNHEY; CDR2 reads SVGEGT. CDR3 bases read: TGTGCCACCGGACAGGGTCTGTTAGAGACC. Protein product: CATGQGLLET. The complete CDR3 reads CATGQGLLETQYF.

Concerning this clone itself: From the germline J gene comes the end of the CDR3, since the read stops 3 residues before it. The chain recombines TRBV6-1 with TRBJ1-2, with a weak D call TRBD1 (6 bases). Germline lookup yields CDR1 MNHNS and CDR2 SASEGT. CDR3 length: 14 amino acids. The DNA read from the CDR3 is TGTGCCAGCAGTGAAGAGGTGTGGCGGGGGGCC. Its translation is CASSEEVWRGA. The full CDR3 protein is CASSEEVWRGAYTF.

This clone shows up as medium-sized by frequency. CDR3 sequence: CATSRDLRGAEKLFF. The sequenced part of the CDR3 DNA is TGTGCCACCAGCAGAGATTTGAGGGGTGCTGAAAAA. V and J are TRBV15 and TRBJ1-4, with D possibly matching TRBD1 (5 bases). With the read ending 3 residues before the CDR3 end, the germline J gene is used to fill in that end. This CDR3 contains 15 residues. The V end lost 0 bases, the J end lost 7 bases, and 12 bases lay between the germline ends. The germline V gene encodes CDR1 LNHNV and CDR2 YYDKDF (reference sequence).

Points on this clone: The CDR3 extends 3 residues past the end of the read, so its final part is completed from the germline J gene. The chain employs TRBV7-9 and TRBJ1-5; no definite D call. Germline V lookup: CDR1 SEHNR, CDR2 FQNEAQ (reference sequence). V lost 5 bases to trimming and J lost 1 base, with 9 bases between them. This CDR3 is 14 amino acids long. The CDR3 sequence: CASSPGLSNQPQHF. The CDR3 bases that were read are TGTGCCAGCAGCCCGGGGTTAAGCAATCAGCCC.

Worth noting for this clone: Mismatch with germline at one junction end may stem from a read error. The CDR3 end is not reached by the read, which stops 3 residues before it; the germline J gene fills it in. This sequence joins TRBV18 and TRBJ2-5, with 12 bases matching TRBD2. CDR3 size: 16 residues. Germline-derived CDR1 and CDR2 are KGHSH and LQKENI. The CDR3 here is CASSYGLAGTQETQYF. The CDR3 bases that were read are TGTGCTAGCTCATACGGACTAGCGGGGACCCAAGAGACC.

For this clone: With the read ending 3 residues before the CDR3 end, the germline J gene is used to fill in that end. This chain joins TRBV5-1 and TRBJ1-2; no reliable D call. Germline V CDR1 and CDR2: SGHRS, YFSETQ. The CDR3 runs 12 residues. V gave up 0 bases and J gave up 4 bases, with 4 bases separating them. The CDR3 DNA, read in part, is TGCGCCAGCAGCTTGGAGGGCTATGGC. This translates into CASSLEGYG. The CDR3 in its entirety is CASSLEGYGYTF.

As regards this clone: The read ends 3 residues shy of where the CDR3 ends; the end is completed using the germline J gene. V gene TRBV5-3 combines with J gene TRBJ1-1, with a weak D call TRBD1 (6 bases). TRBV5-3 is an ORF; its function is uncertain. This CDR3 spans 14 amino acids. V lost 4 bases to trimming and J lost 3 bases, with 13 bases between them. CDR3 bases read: TGTGCCAGAAGCCTCGACAGGCGATACACTGAA. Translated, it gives CARSLDRRYTE. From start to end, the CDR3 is CARSLDRRYTEAFF.

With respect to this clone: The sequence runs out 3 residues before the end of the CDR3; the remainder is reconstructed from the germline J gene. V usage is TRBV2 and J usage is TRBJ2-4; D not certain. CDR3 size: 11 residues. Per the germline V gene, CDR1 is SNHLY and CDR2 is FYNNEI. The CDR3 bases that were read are TGTGCCAGCAGTTCTTACAGCCGT. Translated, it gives CASSSYSR. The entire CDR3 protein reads CASSSYSRQYF. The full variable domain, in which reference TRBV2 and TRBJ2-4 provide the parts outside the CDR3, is EPEVTQTPSHQVTQMGQEVILRCVPISNHLYFYWYRQILGQKVEFLVSFYNNEISEKSEIFDDQFSVERPDGSNFTLKIRSTKLEDSAMYFCASSSYSRQYFGAGTRLSVL.

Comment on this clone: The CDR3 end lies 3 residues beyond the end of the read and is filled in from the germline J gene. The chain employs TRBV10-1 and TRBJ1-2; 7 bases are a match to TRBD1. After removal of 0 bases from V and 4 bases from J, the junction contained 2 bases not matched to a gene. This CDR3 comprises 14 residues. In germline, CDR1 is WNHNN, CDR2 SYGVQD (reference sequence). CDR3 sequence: CASSESGTAYGYTF. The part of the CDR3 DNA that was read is TGCGCCAGCAGTGAGTCGGGGACAGCCTATGGC.

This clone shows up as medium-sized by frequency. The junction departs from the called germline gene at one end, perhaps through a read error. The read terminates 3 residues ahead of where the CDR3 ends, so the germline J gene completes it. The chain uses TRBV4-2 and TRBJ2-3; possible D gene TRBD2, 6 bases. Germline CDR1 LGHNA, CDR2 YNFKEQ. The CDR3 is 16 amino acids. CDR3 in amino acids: CASSQDEGGVADTQYF. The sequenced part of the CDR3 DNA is TGCGCCAGCAGCCAAGATGAGGGCGGGGTTGCAGATACG.

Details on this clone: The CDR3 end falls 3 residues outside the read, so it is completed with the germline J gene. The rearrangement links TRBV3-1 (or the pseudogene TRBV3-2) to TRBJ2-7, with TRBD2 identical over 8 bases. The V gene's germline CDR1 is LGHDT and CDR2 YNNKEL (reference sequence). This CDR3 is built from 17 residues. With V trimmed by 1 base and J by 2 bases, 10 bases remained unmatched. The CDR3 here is CASSQVGGGSQTYEQYF. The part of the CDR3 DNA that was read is TGTGCCAGCAGCCAAGTAGGCGGGGGGAGCCAAACCTACGAG.

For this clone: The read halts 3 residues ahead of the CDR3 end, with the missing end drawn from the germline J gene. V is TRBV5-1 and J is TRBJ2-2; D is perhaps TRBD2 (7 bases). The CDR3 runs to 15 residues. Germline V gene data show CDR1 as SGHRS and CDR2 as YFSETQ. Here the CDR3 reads CASSLAVQGGSPLFF. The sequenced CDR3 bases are TGCGCCAGCAGCTTGGCCGTACAGGGAGGGTCACCG.

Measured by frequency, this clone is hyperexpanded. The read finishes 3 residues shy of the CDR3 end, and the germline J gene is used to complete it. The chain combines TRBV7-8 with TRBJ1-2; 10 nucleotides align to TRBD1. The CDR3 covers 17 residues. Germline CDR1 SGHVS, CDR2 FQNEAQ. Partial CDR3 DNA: TGTGCCAGCAGCTTAGCCTTTACGAGACAGGGGGCGGGCGGC. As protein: CASSLAFTRQGAGG. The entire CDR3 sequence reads CASSLAFTRQGAGGYTF.

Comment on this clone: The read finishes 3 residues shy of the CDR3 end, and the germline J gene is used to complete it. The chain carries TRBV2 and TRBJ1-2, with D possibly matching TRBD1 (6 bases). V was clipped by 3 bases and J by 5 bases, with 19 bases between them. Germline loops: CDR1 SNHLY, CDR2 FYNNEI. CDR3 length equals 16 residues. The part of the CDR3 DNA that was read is TGTGCCAGCAGTGAGGGAAGGACAGATTCGAAATATGGC. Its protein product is CASSEGRTDSKYG. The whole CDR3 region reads CASSEGRTDSKYGYTF.

CDR3 region: CSASRGNQPQHF. The CDR3 DNA, read in part, is TGCAGTGCTAGCAGGGGAAATCAGCCC. This rearrangement joins TRBV20-1 to TRBJ1-5; tentative D call: TRBD1 (6 bases). The read ends 3 residues shy of where the CDR3 ends; the end is completed using the germline J gene. This CDR3 spans 12 amino acids. The germline CDR1 and CDR2 sequences are DFQATT and SNEGSKA (reference sequence). Trimming cost V 3 bases and J 4 bases, with 7 bases left between them.

The CDR3 loop is CASSLIFAGQETQYF. The sequenced part of the CDR3 DNA is TGTGCCAGCAGCCTGATTTTTGCGGGGCAAGAGACC. V is TRBV11-2 and J is TRBJ2-5, with D maybe TRBD2 (6 bases). The read gets to within 3 residues of the CDR3 end, and the germline J gene fills in the rest. The CDR3 sequence is 15 residues long. Trimming took 5 bases from V and 2 from J, leaving 15 bases between them. CDR1 is SGHAT and CDR2 is FQNNGV in the germline V gene. The full variable domain, with the rest looked up from reference TRBV11-2 and TRBJ2-5, is EAGVAQSPRYKIIEKRQSVAFWCNPISGHATLYWYQQILGQGPKLLIQFQNNGVVDDSQLPKDRFSAERLKGVDSTLKIQPAKLEDSAVYLCASSLIFAGQETQYFGPGTRLLVL.

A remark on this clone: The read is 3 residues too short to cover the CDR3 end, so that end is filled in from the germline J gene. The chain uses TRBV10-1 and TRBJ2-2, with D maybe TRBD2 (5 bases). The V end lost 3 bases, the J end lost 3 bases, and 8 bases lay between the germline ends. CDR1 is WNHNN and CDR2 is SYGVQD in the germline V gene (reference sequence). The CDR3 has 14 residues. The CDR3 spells CASSETRDTGELFF. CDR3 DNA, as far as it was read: TGCGCCAGCAGTGAAACTAGGGACACCGGGGAG.

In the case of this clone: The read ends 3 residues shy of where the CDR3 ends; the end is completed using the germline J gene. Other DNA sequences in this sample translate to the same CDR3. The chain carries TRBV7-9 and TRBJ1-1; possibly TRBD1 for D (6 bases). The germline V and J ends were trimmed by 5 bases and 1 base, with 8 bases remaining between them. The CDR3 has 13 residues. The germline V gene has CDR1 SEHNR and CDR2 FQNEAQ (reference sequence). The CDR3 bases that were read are TGTGCCAGCAGCCCACAGGGGAACACTGAA. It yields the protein CASSPQGNTE. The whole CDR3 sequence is CASSPQGNTEAFF.

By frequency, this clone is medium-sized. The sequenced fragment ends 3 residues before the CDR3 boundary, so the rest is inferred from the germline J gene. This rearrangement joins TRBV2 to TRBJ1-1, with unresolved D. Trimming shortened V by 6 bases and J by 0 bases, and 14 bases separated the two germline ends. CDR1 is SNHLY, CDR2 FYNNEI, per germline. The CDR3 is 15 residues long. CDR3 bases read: TGTGCCAGCAGAGCCAGGAGTGCTATGAACACTGAA. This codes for CASRARSAMNTE. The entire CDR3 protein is CASRARSAMNTEAFF.

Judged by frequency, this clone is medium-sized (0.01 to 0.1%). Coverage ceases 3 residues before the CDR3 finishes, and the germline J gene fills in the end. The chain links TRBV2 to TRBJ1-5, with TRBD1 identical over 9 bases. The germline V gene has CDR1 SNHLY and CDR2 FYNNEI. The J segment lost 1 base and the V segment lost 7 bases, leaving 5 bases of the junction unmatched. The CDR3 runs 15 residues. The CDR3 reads CASMWTGDSNQPQHF. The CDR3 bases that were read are TGTGCCAGCATGTGGACAGGGGACAGCAATCAGCCC.

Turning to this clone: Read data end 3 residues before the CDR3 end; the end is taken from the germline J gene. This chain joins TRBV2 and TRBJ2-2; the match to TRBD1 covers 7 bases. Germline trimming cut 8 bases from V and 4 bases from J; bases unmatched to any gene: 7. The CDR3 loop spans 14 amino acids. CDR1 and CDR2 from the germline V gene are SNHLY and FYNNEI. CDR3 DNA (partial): TGTGCCAGCTCCGAGACAGGGAGCACCGGGGAG. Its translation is CASSETGSTGE. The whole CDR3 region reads CASSETGSTGELFF. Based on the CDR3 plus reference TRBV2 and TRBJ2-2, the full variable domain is EPEVTQTPSHQVTQMGQEVILRCVPISNHLYFYWYRQILGQKVEFLVSFYNNEISEKSEIFDDQFSVERPDGSNFTLKIRSTKLEDSAMYFCASSETGSTGELFFGEGSRLTVL.

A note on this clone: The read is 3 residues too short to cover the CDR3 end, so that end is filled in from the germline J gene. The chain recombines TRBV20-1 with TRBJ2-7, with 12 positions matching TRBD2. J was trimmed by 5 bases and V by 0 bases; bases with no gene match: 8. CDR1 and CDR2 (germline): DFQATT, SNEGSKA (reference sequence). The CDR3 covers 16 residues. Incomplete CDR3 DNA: TGCAGTGCTAGAGAGGCAGGACTAGCGGGGACCAACGAG. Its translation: CSAREAGLAGTNE. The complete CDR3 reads CSAREAGLAGTNEQYF.

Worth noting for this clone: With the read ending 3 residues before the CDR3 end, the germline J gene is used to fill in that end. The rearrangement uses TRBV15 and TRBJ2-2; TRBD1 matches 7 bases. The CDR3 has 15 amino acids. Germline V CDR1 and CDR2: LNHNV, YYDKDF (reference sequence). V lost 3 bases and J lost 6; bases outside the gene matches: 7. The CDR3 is CATSSPGQKPGELFF. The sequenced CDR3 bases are TGTGCCACCAGCAGTCCGGGACAGAAACCCGGGGAG.

The DNA read from the CDR3 is TGTGCCAGCAGCTACCAAAGCGGACAGGGCCAGCCC. Its translation is CASSYQSGQGQP. The full CDR3 sequence reads CASSYQSGQGQPQHF. The V and J genes are TRBV7-8 and TRBJ1-5; 8 nucleotides line up with TRBD1. The read falls 3 residues short of the CDR3 end, and the missing part is taken from the germline J gene. The J segment lost 7 bases and the V segment lost 4 bases, leaving 9 bases of the junction unmatched. Germline CDR1 and CDR2: SGHVS and FQNEAQ. The length of the CDR3 is 15 residues. The full variable domain, completed using reference TRBV7-8 and TRBJ1-5, is GAGVSQSPRYKVAKRGQDVALRCDPISGHVSLFWYQQALGQGPEFLTYFQNEAQLDKSGLPSDRFFAERPEGSVSTLKIQRTQQEDSAVYLCASSYQSGQGQPQHFGDGTRLSIL.

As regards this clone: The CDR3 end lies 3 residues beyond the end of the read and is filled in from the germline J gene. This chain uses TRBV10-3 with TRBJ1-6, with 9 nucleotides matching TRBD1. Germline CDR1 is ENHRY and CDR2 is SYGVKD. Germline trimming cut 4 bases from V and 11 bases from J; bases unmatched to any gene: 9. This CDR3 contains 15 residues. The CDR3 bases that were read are TGTGCCATCAGTGTCAATCGACAGGGGGGTACACCC. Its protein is CAISVNRQGGTP. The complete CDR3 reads CAISVNRQGGTPLHF.

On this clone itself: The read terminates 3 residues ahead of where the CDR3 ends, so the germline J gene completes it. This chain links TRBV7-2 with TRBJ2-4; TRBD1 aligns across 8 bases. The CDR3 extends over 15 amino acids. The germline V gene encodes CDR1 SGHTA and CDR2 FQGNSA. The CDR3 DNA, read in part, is TGTGCCAGCAGCTTAGGGCGGCAGGGGGCGGAGACT. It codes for CASSLGRQGAET. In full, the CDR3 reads CASSLGRQGAETQYF.

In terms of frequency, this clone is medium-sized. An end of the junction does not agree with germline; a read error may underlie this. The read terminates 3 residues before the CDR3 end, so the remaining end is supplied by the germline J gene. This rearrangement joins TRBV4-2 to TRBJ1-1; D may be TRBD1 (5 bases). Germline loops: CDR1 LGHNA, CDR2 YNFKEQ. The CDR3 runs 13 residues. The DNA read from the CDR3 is TGCGCCAGCAGCCAAGTGACAGACACTGAA. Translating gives CASSQVTDTE. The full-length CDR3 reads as CASSQVTDTEAFF.

CDR3 region: CASTNRSYEQYF. The sequenced part of the CDR3 DNA is TGTGCCAGCACAAACAGATCCTACGAG. The chain couples TRBV7-9 to TRBJ2-7, with D hard to call. The CDR3 end falls 3 residues outside the read, so it is completed with the germline J gene. This CDR3 spans 12 amino acids. In germline, CDR1 is SEHNR, CDR2 FQNEAQ (reference sequence). Trimming shortened V by 7 bases and J by 1 base, and 8 bases separated the two germline ends.

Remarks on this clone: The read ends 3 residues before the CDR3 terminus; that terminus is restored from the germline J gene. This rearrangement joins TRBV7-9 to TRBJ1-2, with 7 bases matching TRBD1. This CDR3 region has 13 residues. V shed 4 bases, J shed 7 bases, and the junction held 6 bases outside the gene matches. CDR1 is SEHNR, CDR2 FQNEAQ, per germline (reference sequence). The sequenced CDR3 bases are TGTGCCAGCAGCTCTACGACAGGGACTGGC. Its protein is CASSSTTGTG. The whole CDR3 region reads CASSSTTGTGYTF.